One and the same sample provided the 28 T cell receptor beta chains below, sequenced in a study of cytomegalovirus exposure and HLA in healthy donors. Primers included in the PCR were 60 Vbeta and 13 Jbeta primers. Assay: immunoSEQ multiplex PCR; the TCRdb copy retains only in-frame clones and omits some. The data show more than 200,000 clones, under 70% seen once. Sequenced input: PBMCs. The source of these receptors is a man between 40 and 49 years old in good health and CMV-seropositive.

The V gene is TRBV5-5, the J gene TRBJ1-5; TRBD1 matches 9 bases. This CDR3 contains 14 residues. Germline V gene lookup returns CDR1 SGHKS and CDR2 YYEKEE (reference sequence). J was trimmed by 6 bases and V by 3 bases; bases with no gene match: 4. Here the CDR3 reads CASSWGQGGQPQHF. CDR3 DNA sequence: TGTGCCAGCAGCTGGGGACAGGGCGGTCAGCCCCAGCATTTT.

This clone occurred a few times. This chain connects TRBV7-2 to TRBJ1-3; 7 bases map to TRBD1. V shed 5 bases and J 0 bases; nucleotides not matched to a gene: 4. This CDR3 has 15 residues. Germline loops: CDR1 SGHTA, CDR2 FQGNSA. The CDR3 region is CASSRDSLSGNTIYF. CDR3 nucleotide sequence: TGTGCCAGCAGCAGGGACAGCCTCTCTGGAAACACCATATATTTT.

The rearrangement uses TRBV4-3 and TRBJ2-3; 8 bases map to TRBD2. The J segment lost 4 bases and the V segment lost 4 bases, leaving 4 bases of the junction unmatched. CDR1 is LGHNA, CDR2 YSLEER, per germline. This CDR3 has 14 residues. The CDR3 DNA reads TGCGCCAGCAGCCTCGGGCGGGGGGCAGATACGCAGTATTTT. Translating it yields CASSLGRGADTQYF.

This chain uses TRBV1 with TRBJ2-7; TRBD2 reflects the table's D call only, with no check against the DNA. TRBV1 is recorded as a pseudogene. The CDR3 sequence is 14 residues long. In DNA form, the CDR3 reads TGCACCAGCAGCCAATACTGCATCGTCTACGAGCAGTACTTC. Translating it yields CTSSQYCIVYEQYF.

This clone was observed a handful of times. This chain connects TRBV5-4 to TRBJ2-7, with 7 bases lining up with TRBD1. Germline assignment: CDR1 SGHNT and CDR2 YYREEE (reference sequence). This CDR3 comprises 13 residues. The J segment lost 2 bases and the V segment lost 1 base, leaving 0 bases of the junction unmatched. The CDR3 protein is CASSLTGAYEQYF. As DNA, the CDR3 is TGTGCCAGCAGCTTGACAGGGGCCTACGAGCAGTACTTC.

The CDR3 region is CASSRGLVSYNEQFF. CDR3 coding DNA: TGTGCCAGTAGTCGGGGACTAGTCTCCTACAATGAGCAGTTCTTC. The chain carries TRBV19 and TRBJ2-1; TRBD2 matches 8 bases. Germline V gives CDR1 LNHDA, CDR2 SQIVND (reference sequence). V lost 5 bases, J lost 0 bases, and 3 bases stayed unmatched. CDR3 length: 15 residues.

CDR3 in DNA: TGCGCCAGCACCCAAAGTAGGACAGTTGGCTACACCTTC. It translates to CASTQSRTVGYTF. The chain links TRBV10-2 to TRBJ1-2; weak D call: TRBD1 (6 bases). Germline V gene lookup returns CDR1 WSHSY and CDR2 SAAADI. With 7 bases removed from V and 7 bases from J, the gap between germline ends came to 16 bases. The CDR3 sequence is 13 residues long.

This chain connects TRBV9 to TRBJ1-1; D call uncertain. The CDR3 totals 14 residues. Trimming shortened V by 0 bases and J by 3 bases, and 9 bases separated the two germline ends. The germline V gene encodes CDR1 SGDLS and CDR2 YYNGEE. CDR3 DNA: TGTGCCAGCAGCGTAGCGGGTAAGGACACTGAAGCTTTCTTT. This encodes CASSVAGKDTEAFF. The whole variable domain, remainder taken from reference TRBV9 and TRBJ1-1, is DSGVTQTPKHLITATGQRVTLRCSPRSGDLSVYWYQQSLDQGLQFLIQYYNGEERAKGNILERFSAQQFPDLHSELNLSSLELGDSALYFCASSVAGKDTEAFFGQGTRLTVV.

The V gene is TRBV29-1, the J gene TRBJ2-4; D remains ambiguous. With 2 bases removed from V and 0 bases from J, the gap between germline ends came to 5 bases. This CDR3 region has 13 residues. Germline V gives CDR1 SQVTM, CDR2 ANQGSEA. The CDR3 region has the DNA TGCAGCGTTGAAACATTAGCCAAAAACATTCAGTACTTC. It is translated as CSVETLAKNIQYF.

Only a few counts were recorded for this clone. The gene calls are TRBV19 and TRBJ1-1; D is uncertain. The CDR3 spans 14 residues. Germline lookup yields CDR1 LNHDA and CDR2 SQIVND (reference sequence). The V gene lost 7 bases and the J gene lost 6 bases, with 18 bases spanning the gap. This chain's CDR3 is CASTSLKTHAEAFF. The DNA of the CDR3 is TGTGCCAGTACCTCACTTAAGACACACGCTGAAGCTTTCTTT.

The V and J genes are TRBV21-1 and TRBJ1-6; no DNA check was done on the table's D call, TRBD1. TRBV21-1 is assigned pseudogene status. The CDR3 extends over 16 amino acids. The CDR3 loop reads CASSKTGTGVNSPLHF. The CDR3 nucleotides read TGTGCCAGCAGCAAGACCGGGACAGGAGTTAATTCACCCCTCCACTTT.

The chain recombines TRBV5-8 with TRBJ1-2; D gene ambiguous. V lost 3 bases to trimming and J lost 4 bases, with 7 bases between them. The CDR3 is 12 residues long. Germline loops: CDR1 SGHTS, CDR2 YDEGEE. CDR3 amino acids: CASSSLGYGYTF. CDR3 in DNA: TGTGCCAGCAGCTCCCTCGGCTATGGCTACACCTTC. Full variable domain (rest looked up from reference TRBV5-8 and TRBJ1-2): EAGVTQSPTHLIKTRGQQATLRCSPISGHTSVYWYQQALGLGLQFLLWYDEGEERNRGNFPPRFSGRQFPNYSSELNVNALELEDSALYLCASSSLGYGYTFGSGTRLTVV.

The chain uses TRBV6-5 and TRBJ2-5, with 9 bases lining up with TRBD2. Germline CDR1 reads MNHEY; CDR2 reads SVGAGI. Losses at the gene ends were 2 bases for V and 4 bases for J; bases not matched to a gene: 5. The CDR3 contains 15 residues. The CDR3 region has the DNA TGTGCCAGCAGTTACGGCGGGGGGGCCGGAGAGACCCAGTACTTC. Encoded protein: CASSYGGGAGETQYF.

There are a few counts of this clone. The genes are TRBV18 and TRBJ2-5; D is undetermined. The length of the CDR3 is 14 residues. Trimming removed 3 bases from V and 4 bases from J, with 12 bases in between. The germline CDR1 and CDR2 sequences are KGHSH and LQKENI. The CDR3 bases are TGTGCCAGCTCACCGGGCCAATTTGGAGAGACCCAGTACTTC. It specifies CASSPGQFGETQYF.

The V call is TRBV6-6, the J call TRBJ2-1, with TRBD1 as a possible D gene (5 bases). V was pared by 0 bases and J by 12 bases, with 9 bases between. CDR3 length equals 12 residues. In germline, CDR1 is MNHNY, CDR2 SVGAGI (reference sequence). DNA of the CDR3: TGTGCCAGCAGTTACTCCGCTCAGGGGCAGTTCTTC. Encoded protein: CASSYSAQGQFF.

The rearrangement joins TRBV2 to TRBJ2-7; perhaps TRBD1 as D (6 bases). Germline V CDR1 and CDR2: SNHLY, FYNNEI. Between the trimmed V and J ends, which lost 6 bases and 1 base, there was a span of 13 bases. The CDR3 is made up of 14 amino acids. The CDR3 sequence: CASRNRDTSYEQYF. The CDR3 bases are TGTGCCAGCAGGAACCGGGACACTTCCTACGAGCAGTACTTC.

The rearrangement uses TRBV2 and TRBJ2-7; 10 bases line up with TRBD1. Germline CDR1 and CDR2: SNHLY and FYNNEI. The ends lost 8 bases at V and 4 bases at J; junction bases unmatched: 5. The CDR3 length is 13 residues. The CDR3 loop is CASEGQGWYEQYF. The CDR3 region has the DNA TGTGCCAGCGAGGGACAGGGGTGGTACGAGCAGTACTTC.

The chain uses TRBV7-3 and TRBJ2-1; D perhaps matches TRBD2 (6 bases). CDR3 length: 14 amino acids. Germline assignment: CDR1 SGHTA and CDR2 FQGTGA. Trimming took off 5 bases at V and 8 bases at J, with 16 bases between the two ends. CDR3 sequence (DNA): TGTGCCAGCAGCCCGGGACTCGGGGTTTATGAGCAGTTCTTC. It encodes CASSPGLGVYEQFF.

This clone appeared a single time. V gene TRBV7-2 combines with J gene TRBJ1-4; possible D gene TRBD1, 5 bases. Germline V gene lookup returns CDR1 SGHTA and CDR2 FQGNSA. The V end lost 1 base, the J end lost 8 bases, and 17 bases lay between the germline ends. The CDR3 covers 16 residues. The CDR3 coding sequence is TGTGCCAGCAGCTTAGGGCAGGGAAGGGTAGGAGAAAAACTGTTTTTT. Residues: CASSLGQGRVGEKLFF. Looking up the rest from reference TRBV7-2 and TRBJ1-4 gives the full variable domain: GAGVSQSPSNKVTEKGKDVELRCDPISGHTALYWYRQSLGQGLEFLIYFQGNSAPDKSGLPSDRFSAERTGGSVSTLTIQRTQQEDSAVYLCASSLGQGRVGEKLFFGSGTQLSVL.

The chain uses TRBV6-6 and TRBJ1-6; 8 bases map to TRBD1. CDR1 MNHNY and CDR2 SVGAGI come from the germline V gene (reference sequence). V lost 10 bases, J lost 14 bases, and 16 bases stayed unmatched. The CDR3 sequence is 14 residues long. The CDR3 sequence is CATFGQGREVALHF. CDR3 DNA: TGTGCCACCTTCGGACAGGGAAGGGAGGTGGCCCTCCACTTT.

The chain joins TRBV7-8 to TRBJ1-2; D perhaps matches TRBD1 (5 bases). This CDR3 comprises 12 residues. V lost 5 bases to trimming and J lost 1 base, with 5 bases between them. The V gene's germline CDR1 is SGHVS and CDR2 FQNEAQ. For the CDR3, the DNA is TGTGCCAGCAGCAGGGGTAACTATGGCTACACCTTC. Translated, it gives CASSRGNYGYTF.

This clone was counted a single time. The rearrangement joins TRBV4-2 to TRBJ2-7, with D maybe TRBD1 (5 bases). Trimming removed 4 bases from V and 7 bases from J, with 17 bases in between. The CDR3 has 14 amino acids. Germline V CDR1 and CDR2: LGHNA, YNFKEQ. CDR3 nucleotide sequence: TGTGCCAGCAGCCCAGGACACGAAGCCGGGGAGCAGTACTTC. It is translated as CASSPGHEAGEQYF.

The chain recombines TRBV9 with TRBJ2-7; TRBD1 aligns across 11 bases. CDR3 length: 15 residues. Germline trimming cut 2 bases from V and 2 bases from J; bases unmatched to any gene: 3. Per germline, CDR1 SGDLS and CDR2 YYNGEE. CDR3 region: CASSVGTGGTYEQYF. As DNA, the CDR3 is TGTGCCAGCAGCGTCGGGACAGGGGGTACCTACGAGCAGTACTTC.

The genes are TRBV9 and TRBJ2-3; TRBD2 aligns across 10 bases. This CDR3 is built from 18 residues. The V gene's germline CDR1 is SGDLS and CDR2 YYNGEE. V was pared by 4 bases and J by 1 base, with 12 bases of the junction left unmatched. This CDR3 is CASSPLAGATPGTDTQYF. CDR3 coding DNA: TGTGCCAGCAGCCCCCTAGCGGGGGCCACCCCCGGCACAGATACGCAGTATTTT.

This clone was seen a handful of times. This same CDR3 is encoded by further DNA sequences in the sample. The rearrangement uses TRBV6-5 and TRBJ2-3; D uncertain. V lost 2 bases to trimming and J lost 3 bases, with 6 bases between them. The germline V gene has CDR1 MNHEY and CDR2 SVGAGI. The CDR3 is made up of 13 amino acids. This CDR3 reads CASSYPGTDTQYF. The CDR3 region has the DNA TGTGCCAGCAGTTACCCCGGGACAGATACGCAGTATTTT.

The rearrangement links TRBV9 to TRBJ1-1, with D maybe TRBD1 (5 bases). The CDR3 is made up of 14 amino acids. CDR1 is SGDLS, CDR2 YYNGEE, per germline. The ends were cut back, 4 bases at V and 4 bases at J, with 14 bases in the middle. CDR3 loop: CASSLGGVGTEAFF. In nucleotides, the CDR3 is TGTGCCAGCAGCCTCGGGGGGGTCGGCACTGAAGCTTTCTTT.

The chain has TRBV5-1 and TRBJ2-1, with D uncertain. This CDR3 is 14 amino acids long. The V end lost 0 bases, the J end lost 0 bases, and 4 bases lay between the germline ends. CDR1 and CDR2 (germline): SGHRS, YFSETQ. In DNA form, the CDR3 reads TGCGCCAGCAGCTTGGGGGCCTCCTACAATGAGCAGTTCTTC. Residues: CASSLGASYNEQFF.

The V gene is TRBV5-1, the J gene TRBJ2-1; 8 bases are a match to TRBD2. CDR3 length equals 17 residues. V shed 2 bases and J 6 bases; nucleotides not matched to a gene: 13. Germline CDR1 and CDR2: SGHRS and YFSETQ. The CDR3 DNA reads TGCGCCAGCAGCTTTTGGGGACGGGGGGGCCGCAGCAATGAGCAGTTCTTC. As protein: CASSFWGRGGRSNEQFF.